This TCR beta chain was captured in a study of cytomegalovirus exposure and HLA in healthy donors (dated by TCRdb to about 2017). Context from the whole study: A later analysis indicated that the 120 validation repertoires were generated on the platform also employed for the approximately 700 repertoires of the first cohort. The study aimed to test whether cataloging public T cell receptors could reveal signatures of past pathogen exposure. A separate validation cohort of about 110 different subjects was used in addition to the approximately 670-subject first cohort. To predict cytomegalovirus infection status, the study brought together high-throughput TCR immunosequencing, statistical association of individual TCRs with disease status, and machine learning.

To note about this clone: The antigen it binds to is not known. No much larger clone exists at a distance of one base, and base qualities are not known.

CDR1 is given as MNHEY and CDR2 as SVGAGI, both from the germline V gene. The germline ends are 14 bases apart after V is trimmed by 2 bases and J by 12 bases. Inclusive of the bounding cysteine and phenylalanine, the CDR3 is 12 residues long. Only the CDR3 DNA is retained, 36 bases long and in frame from the first base. The investigation overall reported the following: The study listed approximately 150 TCR beta chains as associated with cytomegalovirus. The validation cohort had no HLA typing available for a later analysis, so co-occurrence within that cohort was assessed over all 120 or so repertoires. In vitro tests confirmed that a few of the cytomegalovirus-associated TCR beta chains recognize cytomegalovirus antigens. It was suggested by the authors that the approach could potentially be generalized to other disease states and immunological phenotypes. Most TCR sequences were seen in very few donors, while some public TCRs were found in many individuals. The classifier was reported to diagnose cytomegalovirus status with high specificity and sensitivity in both the original cohort and the validation cohort. Subsequent analysis determined that TCRs grouped into clusters in the first cohort also showed a tendency toward co-occurrence across the 90 to 150 validation repertoires, and approximately 94% of cluster scores exceeded 0.

Library creation used the immunoSEQ multiplex PCR assay. On the authors' methods: To diagnose cytomegalovirus status from the catalog of TCR beta chain sequences, a statistical classification framework was built. TCRdb took over this immuneACCESS table, retaining in-frame rearrangements with V and J assigned. Such tables are incomplete; in checked studies, under half of the missing clones stem from an unresolved V gene, and the remainder is unexplained. V and J calls and clone size are as listed in that table; D and trimming were resolved from the DNA. Within this sample are approximately 190,000 clones, with around 84% of them counted one time only. 6% to 9% of the sample belongs to the ten largest clones. The donors were included in the validation cohort of over a hundred subjects, a group kept apart from the roughly 610-subject first cohort.

What was sequenced was PBMCs. The sequence derives from a man between 18 and 35 years old in good health and CMV-seropositive. The rearranged segments are TRBV6-5 and TRBJ2-7, with TRBD1 perhaps the D gene, on 5 matching bases. CDR3 sequence: CASSYEGAVLYF. Here is the DNA: TGTGCCAGCAGTTACGAAGGGGCTGTACTGTACTTC.